One and the same sample provided the 19 T cell receptor beta chains below, sequenced in a study of blood T cell repertoires in COVID-19. TCRdb keeps only in-frame clones here, not all; method: immunoSEQ multiplex PCR. Among around 140,000 clones listed, about nine tenths were seen once. Sequenced: peripheral blood. The receptors derive from a man aged 50 to 59 with acute or convalescent COVID-19.

The V gene is TRBV11-3, the J gene TRBJ1-1; no reliable D call. The V end was cut by 2 bases, the J end by 4 bases, with 11 bases between. In germline, CDR1 is SGHNT, CDR2 YENEEA. The CDR3 totals 14 residues. The DNA of the CDR3 is TGTGCCAGCAGCTTAAGATCGGGGTCCACTGAAGCTTTCTTT. Its translation: CASSLRSGSTEAFF.

V usage is TRBV7-8 and J usage is TRBJ1-1; no definite D call. Germline V lookup: CDR1 SGHVS, CDR2 FQNEAQ. The CDR3 loop spans 14 amino acids. Trimming stripped 2 bases from V and 1 base from J, with 8 bases between. The DNA of the CDR3 is TGTGCCAGCAGCTTATTAATCGGGAACACTGAAGCTTTCTTT. Translation gives CASSLLIGNTEAFF.

CDR3 DNA: TGTGCCAGCTCAACGGGGGGGCAGAGCAATCAGCCCCAGCATTTT. This codes for CASSTGGQSNQPQHF. The chain links TRBV18 to TRBJ1-5, with D perhaps matching TRBD1 (6 bases). Germline lookup yields CDR1 KGHSH and CDR2 LQKENI. CDR3 length: 15 amino acids. Trimming left V 5 bases short and J 1 base short, with 12 bases between.

The CDR3 protein is CASSIGHLSGNTIYF. DNA of the CDR3: TGTGCCAGTAGTATCGGACATCTCTCTGGAAACACCATATATTTT. The chain combines TRBV19 with TRBJ1-3; maybe TRBD1 (5 bases). V lost 3 bases and J lost 0, with 9 bases in between. CDR1 is LNHDA, CDR2 SQIVND, per germline (reference sequence). The CDR3 has 15 residues.

The chain has TRBV6-5 and TRBJ1-1; D remains ambiguous. Trimming took off 3 bases at V and 6 bases at J, with 20 bases between the two ends. The CDR3 extends over 16 amino acids. Germline assignment: CDR1 MNHEY and CDR2 SVGAGI. CDR3 amino acids: CASSYTGKGRQAEAFF. The CDR3 bases are TGTGCCAGCAGTTATACGGGGAAAGGGCGACAAGCTGAAGCTTTCTTT.

The genes are TRBV7-9 and TRBJ1-1, with D hard to call. This CDR3 contains 14 residues. Trimming took 5 bases from V and 1 from J, leaving 11 bases between them. Germline lookup yields CDR1 SEHNR and CDR2 FQNEAQ (reference sequence). The CDR3: CASSPGGRNTEAFF. In DNA form, the CDR3 reads TGTGCCAGCAGCCCGGGTGGTAGGAACACTGAAGCTTTCTTT.

Regarding this clone: One junction end does not reproduce the germline sequence, and a read error may be involved. The genes are TRBV11-2 and TRBJ2-7; the match to TRBD1 covers 12 bases. Germline assignment: CDR1 SGHAT and CDR2 FQNNGV. The CDR3 runs 13 residues. In DNA, the CDR3 is TGTGCCAGCAGCTCGGGACAGGGGGCTTGGTCGATCTTC. Translating it yields CASSSGQGAWSIF.

V usage is TRBV7-9 and J usage is TRBJ1-1, with a weak D call TRBD1 (5 bases). Germline-derived CDR1 and CDR2 are SEHNR and FQNEAQ (reference sequence). Trimming cost V 11 bases and J 8 bases, with 18 bases left between them. The CDR3 sequence is 12 residues long. DNA of the CDR3: TGTGCCTGTGGGGACTTCAGGGTCGAAGCTTTCTTT. This encodes CACGDFRVEAFF.

The rearrangement joins TRBV2 to TRBJ2-1; TRBD2 matches 7 bases. The CDR3 contains 14 residues. The V gene's germline CDR1 is SNHLY and CDR2 FYNNEI. The ends lost 2 bases at V and 4 bases at J; junction bases unmatched: 2. CDR3 in amino acids: CASSERRGYNEQFF. CDR3 DNA: TGTGCCAGCAGTGAACGGCGGGGGTACAATGAGCAGTTCTTC. The entire variable domain, with the rest obtained from reference TRBV2 and TRBJ2-1, is as follows: EPEVTQTPSHQVTQMGQEVILRCVPISNHLYFYWYRQILGQKVEFLVSFYNNEISEKSEIFDDQFSVERPDGSNFTLKIRSTKLEDSAMYFCASSERRGYNEQFFGPGTRLTVL.

The rearrangement links TRBV18 to TRBJ1-4, with no clear D. CDR1 is KGHSH, CDR2 LQKENI, per germline. The CDR3 is 13 amino acids. The V and J ends lost 3 bases and 8 bases respectively, with 10 bases between them. The CDR3 nucleotides are TGTGCCAGCTCACCGACTGACGCCGAAAAACTGTTTTTT. This codes for CASSPTDAEKLFF. Supplemented by reference TRBV18 and TRBJ1-4, the full variable domain reads NAGVMQNPRHLVRRRGQEARLRCSPMKGHSHVYWYRQLPEEGLKFMVYLQKENIIDESGMPKERFSAEFPKEGPSILRIQQVVRGDSAAYFCASSPTDAEKLFFGSGTQLSVL.

The chain links TRBV3-1 (or the pseudogene TRBV3-2) to TRBJ1-3; D not certain. V dropped 4 bases and J dropped 4 bases, with 8 bases sitting between them. Per germline, CDR1 LGHDT and CDR2 YNNKEL (reference sequence). There are 13 residues in the CDR3. The CDR3 DNA reads as TGTGCCAGCAGCCCGACAAGGGGAAACACCATATATTTT. It yields the protein CASSPTRGNTIYF.

Concerning this clone itself: Germline is not matched at one junction end, which may reflect a read error. The chain joins TRBV7-7 to TRBJ2-2, with 12 bases that match TRBD2. Germline V gives CDR1 SSHAT, CDR2 FNYEAQ (reference sequence). This CDR3 has 15 residues. CDR3 coding DNA: TGTGCTAGCAGCCCTAGCGGGGGGGCTTCCGGGGAGCTGTTTTTT. It yields the protein CASSPSGGASGELFF.

The genes are TRBV3-1 (or the pseudogene TRBV3-2) and TRBJ1-5; D perhaps matches TRBD1 (6 bases). In germline, CDR1 is LGHDT, CDR2 YNNKEL (reference sequence). CDR3 length: 13 residues. The V and J ends lost 4 bases and 5 bases respectively, with 9 bases between them. CDR3 DNA: TGTGCCAGCAGCCGCAGGGGAGATCAGCCCCAGCATTTT. This gives the protein CASSRRGDQPQHF.

V usage is TRBV18 and J usage is TRBJ1-1; 8 bases are a match to TRBD1. The CDR3 length is 15 residues. V was pared by 3 bases and J by 3 bases, with 6 bases of the junction left unmatched. The germline CDR1 and CDR2 sequences are KGHSH and LQKENI. The CDR3 coding sequence is TGTGCCAGCTCACCCCGGACAGGGAAGGACACTGAAGCTTTCTTT. As protein: CASSPRTGKDTEAFF.

Remarks on this clone: This same CDR3 is encoded by further DNA sequences in the sample. The V call is TRBV13, the J call TRBJ1-2; D may be TRBD1 (5 bases). The CDR3 spans 13 residues. From germline, CDR1 is PRHDT and CDR2 FYEKMQ (reference sequence). V lost 11 bases and J lost 6, with 19 bases in between. The CDR3 coding sequence is TGTGCCGGGCGGCGGGGGGGGTGGCATGGCTACACCTTC. Encoded protein: CAGRRGGWHGYTF.

This clone showed up just once. The rearrangement uses TRBV25-1 and TRBJ1-3; tentative D call: TRBD1 (5 bases). V lost 4 bases and J lost 2, with 21 bases in between. The germline V gene encodes CDR1 MGHDK and CDR2 SYGVNS. This CDR3 spans 18 amino acids. Here the CDR3 DNA reads TGTGCCAGCAGTGGGGGCCTTGGGCTGAGTGAGGCTGGAAACACCATATATTTT. Its protein product is CASSGGLGLSEAGNTIYF.

This chain uses TRBV5-1 with TRBJ2-1, with D uncertain. V dropped 3 bases and J dropped 1 base, with 8 bases sitting between them. CDR3 length: 14 amino acids. The germline CDR1 and CDR2 sequences are SGHRS and YFSETQ. The chain's CDR3 is CASSSLFSYNEQFF. The CDR3 DNA follows: TGCGCCAGCAGCTCTCTTTTTTCCTACAATGAGCAGTTCTTC.

The chain couples TRBV7-9 to TRBJ1-2; D is possibly TRBD1 (5 bases). V was shortened by 5 bases and J by 0 bases, with 19 bases between the two germline ends. The CDR3 sequence is 17 residues long. Germline CDR1 is SEHNR and CDR2 is FQNEAQ (reference sequence). The CDR3 is CASSQISSGGANYGYTF. CDR3 DNA sequence: TGTGCCAGCAGCCAAATCTCTTCCGGGGGAGCTAACTATGGCTACACCTTC.

The J gene is TRBJ1-2, the V gene TRBV4-2; D not resolved. Per germline, CDR1 LGHNA and CDR2 YNFKEQ. The CDR3 length is 16 residues. The germline V and J ends were trimmed by 4 bases and 3 bases, with 18 bases remaining between them. The CDR3 is CASSPEAGLNYYGYTF. CDR3 bases: TGTGCCAGCAGCCCCGAGGCTGGGTTAAATTACTATGGCTACACCTTC.